The rows below give T cell receptor beta chains drawn from one sample of a study of CD8+ T cells in alopecia areata. TCRdb's copy holds only in-frame clones and misses some; the assay was immunoSEQ multiplex PCR. The data show about 260,000 clones, around 64% seen once. Specimen: CD4+ T cells sorted from blood, collected around week 54, from a patient treated with tofacitinib. The origin of the receptors is a human donor with alopecia areata. Each CDR3 is given with its conserved first and last residue. A D gene is named only where the DNA matches it firmly. Some rows have no size entry. The others give once, few or many, or a class for an expanded clone.

-	TRBV30	-	TRBJ2-7	CAWTQGSTYEQYF	TGTGCCTGGACCCAGGGCAGTACCTACGAGCAGTACTTC
-	TRBV14	few	TRBJ2-4	CASSQLSAKNIQYF	TGTGCCAGCAGCCAGTTGTCAGCCAAAAACATTCAGTACTTC
TRBD2	TRBV4-2	many	TRBJ2-7	CASSQGLAGSYEQYF	TGTGCCAGCAGCCAAGGACTAGCGGGCTCCTACGAGCAGTACTTC
-	TRBV29-1	-	TRBJ1-1	CSVDLFGNTEAFF	TGCAGCGTTGACTTGTTTGGGAACACTGAAGCTTTCTTT
TRBD2	TRBV15	-	TRBJ2-5	CATSRTRGLAGGYQETQYF	TGTGCCACCAGCAGAACTAGGGGACTAGCGGGGGGCTACCAAGAGACCCAGTACTTC
-	TRBV7-2	-	TRBJ2-7	CASSLETGSYEQYF	TGTGCCAGCAGCTTAGAGACAGGTTCCTACGAGCAGTACTTC
-	TRBV6-6	few	TRBJ2-2	CASSPASGGELFF	TGTGCCAGCAGCCCAGCGTCGGGCGGGGAGCTGTTTTTT
-	TRBV7-8	-	TRBJ2-5	CASSLIFGGAMETQYF	TGTGCCAGCAGCTTAATTTTTGGGGGGGCCATGGAGACCCAGTACTTC
-	TRBV6-5	-	TRBJ1-1	CASSYSDTGMNTEAFF	TGTGCCAGCAGTTACTCCGACACAGGAATGAACACTGAAGCTTTCTTT
TRBD1	TRBV25-1	-	TRBJ1-4	CASSGDRGHEKLFF	TGTGCCAGCAGTGGGGACAGGGGGCATGAAAAACTGTTTTTT
-	TRBV19	few	TRBJ1-2	CASSIESVRRNLGYTF	TGTGCCAGTAGTATAGAGTCGGTCAGGAGAAACTTGGGCTACACCTTC
-	TRBV5-1	-	TRBJ2-7	CASSLEPGREQYF	TGCGCCAGCAGCTTGGAGCCGGGACGGGAGCAGTACTTC
TRBD2	TRBV28	-	TRBJ2-7	CASSPGLAFSYEQYF	TGTGCCAGCAGTCCAGGACTAGCGTTCTCCTACGAGCAGTACTTC
-	TRBV29-1	few	TRBJ1-1	CSAQDSEAFF	TGCAGCGCACAGGACAGTGAAGCTTTCTTT
TRBD1	TRBV29-1	-	TRBJ1-3	CSVGTGGAGNTIYF	TGCAGCGTTGGGACAGGGGGCGCTGGAAACACCATATATTTT
TRBD2	TRBV5-1	-	TRBJ2-1	CASSLERGSYNEQFF	TGCGCCAGCAGCTTGGAGCGGGGCTCCTACAATGAGCAGTTCTTC
TRBD1	TRBV9	-	TRBJ1-4	CASSVGQGAEKLFF	TGTGCCAGCAGCGTAGGCCAGGGGGCTGAAAAACTGTTTTTT
-	TRBV5-6	-	TRBJ2-7	CASSLGHRVTYEQYF	TGTGCCAGCAGCTTGGGACACAGGGTCACCTACGAGCAGTACTTC
-	TRBV5-1	-	TRBJ2-1	CASSLGVAGSEQFF	TGCGCCAGCAGCTTGGGGGTTGCAGGGAGTGAGCAGTTCTTC
-	TRBV29-1	-	TRBJ2-3	CSVGQTDGTDTQYF	TGCAGCGTTGGTCAAACGGACGGCACAGATACGCAGTATTTT
TRBD1	TRBV5-6	-	TRBJ1-2	CASRSRDRGGYTF	TGTGCCAGCAGGTCCCGGGACAGGGGTGGCTACACCTTC
-	TRBV30	-	TRBJ1-5	CAWSVLRNQPQHF	TGTGCCTGGAGTGTACTCAGAAATCAGCCCCAGCATTTT
TRBD2	TRBV29-1	-	TRBJ2-1	CSGGLAGPSSYNEQFF	TGCAGCGGGGGACTAGCGGGGCCGAGCTCCTACAATGAGCAGTTCTTC
-	TRBV7-9	-	TRBJ1-1	CASTLYTEAFF	TGTGCCAGCACCCTTTACACTGAAGCTTTCTTT
-	TRBV30	-	TRBJ1-1	CAWARVSEAFF	TGTGCCTGGGCCCGGGTTTCTGAAGCTTTCTTT
-	TRBV10-3	-	TRBJ2-6	CAISLGASGANVLTF	TGTGCCATCAGTCTTGGAGCTTCTGGGGCCAACGTCCTGACTTTC
-	TRBV5-4	-	TRBJ2-4	CASSLGSRRANIQYF	TGTGCCAGCAGCTTGGGTTCGCGCAGGGCTAACATTCAGTACTTC
-	TRBV27	-	TRBJ1-2	CASSSHVAQTYGYTF	TGTGCCAGCAGTTCCCACGTCGCACAGACCTATGGCTACACCTTC
TRBD1	TRBV29-1	few	TRBJ2-7	CSVAWTGDEQYF	TGCAGCGTTGCTTGGACAGGTGACGAGCAGTACTTC
-	TRBV30	once	TRBJ1-5	CAWSVPGWSNQPQHF	TGTGCCTGGAGTGTACCGGGGTGGAGCAATCAGCCCCAGCATTTT
TRBD1	TRBV30	-	TRBJ1-1	CAYGTGAAFF	TGTGCCTATGGGACAGGGGCCGCTTTCTTT
TRBD1	TRBV4-3	-	TRBJ1-2	CASGSFYEDRVYGYTF	TGCGCCAGCGGCTCGTTCTATGAGGACAGGGTGTACGGCTACACCTTC
-	TRBV7-2	-	TRBJ2-5	CASSLGERYQETQYF	TGTGCCAGCAGCTTAGGGGAAAGGTACCAAGAGACCCAGTACTTC
-	TRBV15	-	TRBJ2-6	CATCPRDSGANVLTF	TGTGCCACCTGCCCCAGGGACTCTGGGGCCAACGTCCTGACTTTC
-	TRBV6-5	few	TRBJ2-1	CASSTTGPFYNEQFF	TGTGCCAGCAGTACTACAGGCCCCTTCTACAATGAGCAGTTCTTC
TRBD2	TRBV18	few	TRBJ2-1	CASSPGLDNEQFF	TGTGCCAGCTCACCGGGACTAGACAATGAGCAGTTCTTC
TRBD1	TRBV29-1	once	TRBJ2-7	CSVGTGGEQYF	TGCAGCGTTGGGACAGGGGGCGAGCAGTACTTC
-	TRBV27	-	TRBJ2-3	CASSDGRQRSTDTQYF	TGTGCCAGCAGTGACGGTAGGCAGCGAAGCACAGATACGCAGTATTTT
-	TRBV5-6	few	TRBJ2-7	CASSFLVRAYF	TGTGCCAGCAGCTTCTTGGTACGAGCATACTTC
TRBD1	TRBV7-9	-	TRBJ2-5	CASSSSTGANYQETQYF	TGTGCCAGCAGCTCCTCGACAGGGGCTAACTACCAAGAGACCCAGTACTTC